The clone carrying this T cell receptor (beta chain) was observed a handful of times. The antigen remains unidentified. The entry originates in a study of PD-L1 blockade in urothelial cancer. Overall study: Counts from blood samples showed a median of roughly 130,000 T cells. The study's findings and limits: Below-median pretreatment blood TCR clonality predicted better survival.

Time point denoted: peripheral blood 6 weeks after treatment start. The data were produced by immunoSEQ multiplex PCR, yet TCRdb's version contains in-frame clones alone and is incomplete. The table records about 120,000 clones, about 89% of them present only once. In germline, CDR1 is SEHNR, CDR2 FQNEAQ (reference sequence). This CDR3 spans 14 amino acids. Between the trimmed V and J ends, which lost 5 bases and 0 bases, there was a span of 11 bases. V is TRBV7-9 and J is TRBJ2-7; perhaps TRBD2 as D (5 bases). The sample consisted of PBMCs, taken around atezolizumab (anti-PD-L1) treatment. This clonotype originated in a man aged 55 to 70 with urothelial cancer. The CDR3 nucleotides are TGTGCCAGCAGCCAGGCGGGTAGCTCCTACGAGCAGTACTTC. This encodes CASSQAGSSYEQYF.